This T cell receptor beta chain was captured by sequencing in a study of T cell repertoires in cytomegalovirus infection. One entry per CDR3 protein results from TCRdb running MiXCR on the reads. The sample includes some 800,000 distinct CDR3 sequences, about 31% seen only once; the top ten take around 11%. Comments on this clonotype: The target antigen is unknown.

The CDR3 loop spans 16 amino acids. V lost 0 bases and J 0 bases, leaving 13 bases between the germline ends. The germline V gene has CDR1 DFQATT and CDR2 SNEGSKA (reference sequence). The source of this sequence is a human donor in good health (CMV status not recorded). Some clones in this sample may be carry-over from other donors' samples. Sequenced material: cultured CD8+ T cells from PBMCs, taken from culture after CMV antigen stimulation. V usage is TRBV20-1 and J usage is TRBJ2-3, with D maybe TRBD2 (6 bases). For the CDR3, the DNA is TGCAGTGCTAGAGATTTGGCGGGGACTAGCACAGATACGCAGTATTTT. This translates into CSARDLAGTSTDTQYF.